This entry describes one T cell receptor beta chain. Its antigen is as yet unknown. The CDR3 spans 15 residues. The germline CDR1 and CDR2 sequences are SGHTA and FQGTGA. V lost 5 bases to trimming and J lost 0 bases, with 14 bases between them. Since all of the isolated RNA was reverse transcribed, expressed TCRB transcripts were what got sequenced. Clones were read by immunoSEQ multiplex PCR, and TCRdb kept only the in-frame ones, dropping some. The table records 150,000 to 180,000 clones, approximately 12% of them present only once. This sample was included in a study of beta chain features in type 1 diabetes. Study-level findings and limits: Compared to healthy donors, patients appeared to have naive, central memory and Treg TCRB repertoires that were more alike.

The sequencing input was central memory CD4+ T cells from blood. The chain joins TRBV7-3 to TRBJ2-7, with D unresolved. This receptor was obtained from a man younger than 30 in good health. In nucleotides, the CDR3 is TGTGCCAGCAGCCTGGACGGTACCTCCTCCTACGAGCAGTACTTC. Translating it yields CASSLDGTSSYEQYF.